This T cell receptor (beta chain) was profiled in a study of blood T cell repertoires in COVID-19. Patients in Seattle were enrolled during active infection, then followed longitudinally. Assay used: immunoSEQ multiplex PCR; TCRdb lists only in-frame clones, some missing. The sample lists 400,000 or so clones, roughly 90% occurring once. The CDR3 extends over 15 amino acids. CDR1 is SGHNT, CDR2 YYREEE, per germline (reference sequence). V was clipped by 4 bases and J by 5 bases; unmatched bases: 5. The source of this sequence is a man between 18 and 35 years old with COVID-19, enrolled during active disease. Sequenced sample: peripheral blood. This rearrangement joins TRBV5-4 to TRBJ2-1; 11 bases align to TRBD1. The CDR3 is CASSRDRGDDNEQFF. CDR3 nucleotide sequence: TGTGCCAGCAGCCGGGACAGGGGGGACGACAATGAGCAGTTCTTC.